Given below is one T cell receptor beta chain in context. The data derive from a study of OX40 agonist ivuxolimab in advanced cancers. The CDR3 covers 14 residues. Trimming removed 4 bases from V and 1 base from J, with 10 bases in between. Germline V gene data show CDR1 as KGHSH and CDR2 as LQKENI. TCRdb keeps only in-frame clones here, not all; method: immunoSEQ multiplex PCR. This table holds around 79,000 clones, roughly 86% found once. Sequencing used CD4+ or CD8+ T cells sorted from blood, obtained in a trial of the OX40 agonist ivuxolimab. This TCR came from an adult with an advanced solid tumor such as melanoma, head and neck, liver or kidney cancer. V and J are TRBV18 and TRBJ1-1; no clear D. The CDR3 region is CASSLWAGNTEAFF. The CDR3 DNA reads TGTGCCAGCTCACTTTGGGCCGGGAACACTGAAGCTTTCTTT.